The rows below give T cell receptor beta chains drawn from one sample of a study of blood T cell repertoires in COVID-19. Clones were read by immunoSEQ multiplex PCR, and TCRdb kept only the in-frame ones, dropping some. This sample has fewer than 300,000 clones; roughly 80% occur once, and the top ten carry approximately 5%. The specimen sequenced was PBMCs or T cells enriched from blood (not recorded which). Receptors originate from a man between 35 and 55 years old who had been exposed to COVID-19. CDR3s include the opening cysteine and the closing phenylalanine or tryptophan. Fields, in order: D gene, V gene, clone size, J gene, CDR3 DNA, CDR3 protein. A D gene is named only where the DNA matches it firmly. A row's size may be missing; if present it is once, few, many or a size class.

>TRBD1|TRBV14|NA|TRBJ2-5
TGTGCCAGCAGCCAAATACAGGGGCAAGAGACCCAGTACTTC
CASSQIQGQETQYF
>NA|TRBV6-5|NA|TRBJ2-3
TGTGCCAGCAGTTCCGCGGGCTACACAGATACGCAGTATTTT
CASSSAGYTDTQYF
>NA|TRBV7-9|NA|TRBJ1-2
TGTGCCAGCAGCTTACAGGGATATGGCTACACCTTC
CASSLQGYGYTF
>NA|TRBV7-9|NA|TRBJ1-2
TGTGCCAGCAGCTTCAGACAGCGAGATGGGGGCTACACCTTC
CASSFRQRDGGYTF
>NA|TRBV21-1|NA|TRBJ2-3
TGTGCCAGCAGCAAAGCCCACCTAGCGGGACTTCAGCGGGAGCCGGTAGATACGCAGTATTTT
CASSKAHLAGLQREPVDTQYF
>NA|TRBV27|NA|TRBJ1-1
TGTGCCAGCAGTTTGTCGGTAGGGGCCTCTGAAGCTTTCTTT
CASSLSVGASEAFF
>NA|TRBV7-3|NA|TRBJ1-1
TGTGCCAGCAGCTTAAATTTAATGAACACTGAAGCTTTCTTT
CASSLNLMNTEAFF
>NA|TRBV6-4|NA|TRBJ2-2
TGTGCCAGCAGGAGAGAGGGCATCGCCGGGGAGCTGTTTTTT
CASRREGIAGELFF
>TRBD1|TRBV7-9|NA|TRBJ2-2
TGTGCCAGCAGCTTAACAGGGGACACCGGGGAGCTGTTTTTT
CASSLTGDTGELFF
>NA|TRBV12-3/TRBV12-4|NA|TRBJ1-2
TGTGCCAGCAGCCCGTTCCCCGGCTACACCTTC
CASSPFPGYTF
>TRBD1|TRBV5-1|NA|TRBJ2-2
TGCGCCAGCAGCTCGACAGGGATAAACACCGGGGAGCTGTTTTTT
CASSSTGINTGELFF
>TRBD2|TRBV3-1/TRBV3-2|NA|TRBJ2-7
TGTGCCAGCAGCCAAGACCCAACTAGCGGGTACGAGCAGTACTTC
CASSQDPTSGYEQYF
>TRBD1|TRBV2|NA|TRBJ2-5
TGTGCCAGCAGAGGACAGGGGTTGAGCCAAGAGACCCAGTACTTC
CASRGQGLSQETQYF
>TRBD1|TRBV29-1|NA|TRBJ2-5
TGCAGCGTTCTCGAAGCAGGGGGAATAGGGGAGACCCAGTACTTC
CSVLEAGGIGETQYF
>TRBD2|TRBV6-4|few|TRBJ2-1
TGTGCCAGCAGTCCGTCGAGCGGGAAGGGACGAGATGAGCAGTTCTTC
CASSPSSGKGRDEQFF
>NA|TRBV5-6|NA|TRBJ2-7
TGTGCCAGCAGCTGGAGACAGCCTTCAAGTTCCTACGAGCAGTACTTC
CASSWRQPSSSYEQYF
>NA|TRBV5-6|NA|TRBJ2-1
TGTGCCAGCAGCTTCGGGAATGAGCAGTTCTTC
CASSFGNEQFF
>NA|TRBV11-2|NA|TRBJ2-1
TGTGCCAGCAGCTTAGATAAAGGGGCGACCCGAAATAGGGAGCAGTTCTTC
CASSLDKGATRNREQFF
>TRBD1|TRBV7-3|NA|TRBJ2-1
TGTGCCAGCAGCTTATTGATCAGGATGTCGAACAGGGGATGGAATGAGCAGTTCTTC
CASSLLIRMSNRGWNEQFF
>TRBD1|TRBV12-3/TRBV12-4|NA|TRBJ1-4
TGTGCCAGCAGTACACAGGGGAGGGAAAAACTGTTTTTT
CASSTQGREKLFF
>NA|TRBV18|NA|TRBJ2-5
TGTGCCAGCTCACCTCTGGCTAGCGCGGAGACCCAGTACTTC
CASSPLASAETQYF
>TRBD1|TRBV7-3|NA|TRBJ2-3
TGTGCCAGCAGCTTTACAGGGGCAGATACGCAGTATTTT
CASSFTGADTQYF
>TRBD2|TRBV6-2/TRBV6-3|NA|TRBJ2-1
TGTGCCAGCAGTTACTCGGCTAGCGGGAGTGTAAAGAGGAATGAGCAGTTCTTC
CASSYSASGSVKRNEQFF
>NA|TRBV9|NA|TRBJ2-7
TGTGCCAGCAGCCGAGTGGGGGAGGCTGGTGCCTACGAGCAGTACTTC
CASSRVGEAGAYEQYF
>NA|TRBV4-1|NA|TRBJ1-2
TGCGCCAGCAGCCAAGATCAGGGTGTAGCCTCGGGCTACACCTTC
CASSQDQGVASGYTF
>TRBD2|TRBV24-1|NA|TRBJ2-1
TGTGCCACCAGTGATCCTAGGACTAGCGGTTCTGAGCAGTTCTTC
CATSDPRTSGSEQFF
>NA|TRBV10-3|NA|TRBJ2-7
TGTGCCATCAGTGAGCCCCAAACCTACGAGCAGTACTTC
CAISEPQTYEQYF
>NA|TRBV6-5|few|TRBJ1-2
TGTGCCAGCAGGGACAGTTTTTTATCCAACTATGGCTACACCTTC
CASRDSFLSNYGYTF
>NA|TRBV7-9|NA|TRBJ2-1
TGTGCCAGCAGCTTAGAGGCAGGGCCAAACAATGAGCAGTTCTTC
CASSLEAGPNNEQFF
>NA|TRBV18|few|TRBJ2-1
TGTGCCAGCTCACCACTCAACTACAATGAGCAGTTCTTC
CASSPLNYNEQFF
>TRBD2|TRBV7-2|few|TRBJ2-1
TGTGCCAGCAGCTTAGTTGGTAGCGGGAGTTCGAGTGAGCAGTTCTTC
CASSLVGSGSSSEQFF
>NA|TRBV7-9|NA|TRBJ1-5
TGTGCCAGCAGCTTAGCTACCTCAGGATACAATCAGCCCCAGCATTTT
CASSLATSGYNQPQHF
>NA|TRBV6-5|NA|TRBJ2-7
TGTGCCAGCAGCCTTAAAGACAGCGCCCAGCAGTACTTC
CASSLKDSAQQYF
>TRBD2|TRBV9|NA|TRBJ2-7
TGTGCCAGCAGCGTAGGTAGCGGGAGAGCCTACGAGCAGTACTTC
CASSVGSGRAYEQYF
>NA|TRBV15|once|TRBJ2-5
TGTGCCTCCTCTCGGACTTTTGGCGGCGACGGGACCCAGTACTTC
CASSRTFGGDGTQYF
>NA|TRBV18|NA|TRBJ2-7
TGTGCCAGCTCACAGGGAGTTTTTTACGAGCAGTACTTC
CASSQGVFYEQYF
>NA|TRBV11-3|NA|TRBJ1-1
TGTGCCAGCAGCTTATCACGGGAGACGTTCTTT
CASSLSRETFF
>TRBD1|TRBV10-1|NA|TRBJ2-7
TGCGCCAGCAGTCCCGGGACAGGGCCCCCCCCGTACTTC
CASSPGTGPPPYF
>TRBD2|TRBV28|NA|TRBJ2-2
TGTGCCAGCAGCCCGGGGGGGGCGAACACCGGGGAGCTGTTTTTT
CASSPGGANTGELFF
>NA|TRBV10-3|NA|TRBJ1-2
TGTGCCATCGGCGCGGACTATGGCTACACCTTC
CAIGADYGYTF
>TRBD1|TRBV29-1|NA|TRBJ2-3
TGCAGCGTTGGGGAGTGGTGGGACAGGGATAGCACAGATACGCAGTATTTT
CSVGEWWDRDSTDTQYF
>NA|TRBV21-1|NA|TRBJ2-3
TGTGCCAGCAGCCGGAGGGGCTTGACAGATACGCAGTATTTT
CASSRRGLTDTQYF
>NA|TRBV19|NA|TRBJ1-5
TGTGCCAGTAACATGGTCGGGCAGCCCCAGCATTTT
CASNMVGQPQHF
>NA|TRBV5-1|NA|TRBJ2-1
TGCGCCAGCAGCTTCCCCTCGCAGGGCGTGAATGAGCAGTTCTTC
CASSFPSQGVNEQFF
>NA|TRBV5-4|NA|TRBJ1-6
TGTGCCAGCAGCTTGGGGGGTAGCGGAGATTCACCCCTCCACTTT
CASSLGGSGDSPLHF